This T cell receptor beta chain appears in the sequencing data of a study of cytomegalovirus exposure and HLA in healthy donors. Per the germline V gene, CDR1 is KGHSH and CDR2 is LQKENI. The CDR3 sequence is 14 residues long. V lost 2 bases to trimming and J lost 3 bases, with 11 bases between them. Broader study findings: Reports credit the classifier with highly specific, highly sensitive diagnosis of cytomegalovirus status. The later analysis indicated that the majority of CMV-associated TCR beta chains appeared HLA-restricted.

Amplification used 60 Vbeta primers and 13 Jbeta primers. Method: immunoSEQ multiplex PCR; TCRdb's copy keeps in-frame clones and lacks some. This sample has some 170,000 clones; around 79% occur once, and the top ten carry roughly 2%. Comment on this clone: Its antigen is not known.

The sequenced material came from PBMCs. This sequence was found in a middle-aged man in good health and CMV-seronegative. The V and J genes are TRBV18 and TRBJ2-7; the D gene is possibly TRBD1 (6 bases). Here the CDR3 reads CASSPFRTVYEQYF. The CDR3 bases are TGTGCCAGCTCACCATTTCGGACAGTCTACGAGCAGTACTTC.